These 17 T cell receptor beta chains originate from one sample sequenced in a study of T cells in women clearing cervical HPV infection. The assay was immunoSEQ multiplex PCR, and TCRdb's table has in-frame clones only and misses some. Its table lists about 26,000 clones. Sequenced material: blood buffy coat. These receptors were taken from a woman between 18 and 69 years old with a cervical HPV16 infection that either progressed to CIN3+ or cleared (not recorded which).

A remark on this clone: Read data end 3 residues before the CDR3 end; the end is taken from the germline J gene. The chain couples TRBV30 to TRBJ2-3; D might be TRBD2 (6 bases). The CDR3 contains 13 residues. Germline values: CDR1 GTSNPN, CDR2 SVGIG (reference sequence). The CDR3 DNA, read in part, is TGTGCCTGGAGTGTTGCGGGGACGGAGACG. Its translation: CAWSVAGTET. The CDR3 reads in full as CAWSVAGTETQYF.

Concerning this clone itself: The read ends 3 residues early relative to the CDR3; the germline J gene fills the gap. The chain joins TRBV7-2 to TRBJ1-2, with D possibly TRBD1 on 6 matching bases. The V and J ends lost 5 bases and 4 bases respectively, with 17 bases between them. This CDR3 is 15 amino acids long. Germline loops: CDR1 SGHTA, CDR2 FQGNSA. The sequenced CDR3 bases are TGTGCCAGCAGCGTGAGACAGGCCTCTAGCTATGGC. This gives the protein CASSVRQASSYG. The full CDR3 reads CASSVRQASSYGYTF. Based on the CDR3 plus reference TRBV7-2 and TRBJ1-2, the full variable domain is GAGVSQSPSNKVTEKGKDVELRCDPISGHTALYWYRQSLGQGLEFLIYFQGNSAPDKSGLPSDRFSAERTGGSVSTLTIQRTQQEDSAVYLCASSVRQASSYGYTFGSGTRLTVV.

With respect to this clone: The CDR3 extends 3 residues past the end of the read, so its final part is completed from the germline J gene. The rearrangement joins TRBV20-1 to TRBJ2-2, with TRBD1 as a possible D gene (6 bases). This CDR3 has 13 amino acids. Germline V gives CDR1 DFQATT, CDR2 SNEGSKA (reference sequence). V was cut by 3 bases and J by 4 bases, with 9 bases left in between. Here the CDR3 reads CSARRGGTGELFF. The covered CDR3 bases are TGCAGTGCTAGGCGAGGGGGCACCGGGGAG.

In regard to this clone: The CDR3 end lies 3 residues beyond the end of the read and is filled in from the germline J gene. The rearrangement links TRBV2 to TRBJ2-7, with 9 bases matching TRBD1. CDR1 and CDR2 (germline): SNHLY, FYNNEI. This CDR3 contains 19 residues. The J segment lost 0 bases and the V segment lost 6 bases, leaving 18 bases of the junction unmatched. The CDR3 protein is CASRTLQGQGVRGSYEQYF. The DNA read from the CDR3 is TGTGCCAGCAGGACCCTACAGGGACAGGGTGTCAGGGGCTCCTACGAG.

In the case of this clone: The read is 3 residues too short to cover the CDR3 end, so that end is filled in from the germline J gene. The gene calls are TRBV19 and TRBJ2-2, with a possible D match to TRBD1 (7 bases). The CDR3 has 14 residues. The V end was cut by 11 bases, the J end by 5 bases, with 18 bases between. Germline-derived CDR1 and CDR2 are LNHDA and SQIVND (reference sequence). The part of the CDR3 DNA that was read is TGTGCCGTCAAGACAGGGAGGTTGACCGGGGAG. Translated: CAVKTGRLTGE. The whole CDR3 region reads CAVKTGRLTGELFF.

For this clone: Read coverage stops 3 residues before the CDR3 terminus; the germline J gene supplies the remainder. V usage is TRBV20-1 and J usage is TRBJ1-4; no definite D call. The CDR3 is 14 residues long. Germline V lookup: CDR1 DFQATT, CDR2 SNEGSKA (reference sequence). Partial CDR3 DNA: TGCAGTGCTAGAATCCGGGGAGTCCGTTCACCA. Amino acids: CSARIRGVRSP. In full, the CDR3 reads CSARIRGVRSPLFF.

In the case of this clone: The read falls 3 residues short of the CDR3 end, and the missing part is taken from the germline J gene. The chain combines TRBV5-4 with TRBJ1-2; 7 nucleotides match TRBD1. After removal of 4 bases from V and 1 base from J, the junction contained 10 bases not matched to a gene. The germline V gene encodes CDR1 SGHNT and CDR2 YYREEE (reference sequence). The CDR3 has 16 residues. Incomplete CDR3 DNA: TGTGCCAGCAGCACCGAGACAGGGAGAGTTAACTATGGC. Its protein is CASSTETGRVNYG. The whole CDR3 is CASSTETGRVNYGYTF.

With respect to this clone: The read ends 3 residues early relative to the CDR3; the germline J gene fills the gap. This chain connects TRBV6-2 or TRBV6-3 to TRBJ1-4; D remains unclear. The V and J ends lost 2 bases and 10 bases respectively, with 8 bases between them. The CDR3 loop spans 12 amino acids. Looked up from germline, CDR1 is MNHEY and CDR2 is SVGEGT. The sequenced part of the CDR3 DNA is TGTGCCAGCAGTTACGCGAACGGAAAA. It translates to CASSYANGK. From start to end, the CDR3 is CASSYANGKLFF.

Concerning this clone itself: The sequenced fragment ends 3 residues before the CDR3 boundary, so the rest is inferred from the germline J gene. The V gene is TRBV6-2 or TRBV6-3, the J gene TRBJ2-6; D gene uncertain. The CDR3 has 14 residues. Germline assignment: CDR1 MNHEY and CDR2 SVGEGT. Trimming took off 7 bases at V and 3 bases at J, with 10 bases between the two ends. The sequenced CDR3 bases are TGTGCCAGCAATTGGGCAGGTGGGGCCAACGTC. Protein: CASNWAGGANV. The complete CDR3 protein is CASNWAGGANVLTF.

Notes on this clone: The read terminates 3 residues before the CDR3 end, so the remaining end is supplied by the germline J gene. The chain couples TRBV5-1 to TRBJ2-7; 9 nucleotides match TRBD1. Trimming removed 4 bases from V and 1 base from J; junction bases left unmatched: 9. The CDR3 has 16 residues. Germline CDR1 and CDR2: SGHRS and YFSETQ. The sequenced CDR3 bases are TGCGCCAGCAGCCCGAAATCCGGGACAGGGTCCTACGAG. It codes for CASSPKSGTGSYE. The entire CDR3 sequence reads CASSPKSGTGSYEQYF.

With regard to this clone: The CDR3 is cut off 3 residues early in the read; its end comes from the germline J gene. This chain connects TRBV19 to TRBJ1-4; no reliable D call. V was pared by 6 bases and J by 4 bases, with 9 bases between. CDR3 length: 13 amino acids. Germline CDR1 and CDR2: LNHDA and SQIVND (reference sequence). CDR3 bases read: TGTGCCAGTAGCTCGGGTGATAATGAAAAA. The encoded protein is CASSSGDNEK. Given in full, the CDR3 is CASSSGDNEKLFF.

Turning to this clone: The CDR3 goes on 3 residues after the read ends, and that part is filled in from the germline J gene. The chain combines TRBV5-6 with TRBJ2-7; no reliable D call. CDR3 length equals 12 residues. The V end lost 2 bases, the J end lost 2 bases, and 5 bases lay between the germline ends. Germline CDR1 is SGHDT and CDR2 is YYEEEE. The CDR3 bases that were read are TGTGCCAGCAGCTTAGCCCCCTACGAG. Its protein product is CASSLAPYE. In full, the CDR3 is CASSLAPYEQYF.

Details on this clone: Coverage ceases 3 residues before the CDR3 finishes, and the germline J gene fills in the end. The rearrangement uses TRBV10-3 and TRBJ1-3; tentative D call: TRBD1 (5 bases). Trimming pared 4 bases from V and 0 bases from J, leaving 10 bases between. Germline CDR1 is ENHRY and CDR2 is SYGVKD. The CDR3 has 15 amino acids. The CDR3 spells CAISVGGTSGNTIYF. CDR3 DNA, as far as it was read: TGTGCCATCAGTGTGGGGGGGACCTCTGGAAACACC.

Remarks on this clone: From the germline J gene comes the end of the CDR3, since the read stops 3 residues before it. The V call is TRBV30, the J call TRBJ1-1, with D possibly being TRBD1 (6 bases). The ends were cut back, 0 bases at V and 1 base at J, with 9 bases in the middle. Germline assignment: CDR1 GTSNPN and CDR2 SVGIG (reference sequence). The length of the CDR3 is 14 residues. Partial CDR3 DNA: TGTGCCTGGAGTGTACAGACAGGGAACACTGAA. This codes for CAWSVQTGNTE. In full, the CDR3 reads CAWSVQTGNTEAFF.

CDR3 residues: CASSLDTPYRLEQYF. The covered CDR3 bases are TGTGCCAGCAGTTTAGACACCCCATATCGTCTCGAG. The chain couples TRBV6-2 or TRBV6-3 to TRBJ2-7; D is unresolved. The read comes to an end 3 residues before the CDR3 does, leaving the germline J gene to fill in the end. The germline CDR1 and CDR2 sequences are MNHEY and SVGEGT. V was shortened by 4 bases and J by 6 bases, with 19 bases between the two germline ends. The CDR3 loop spans 15 amino acids.

On this clone: From the germline J gene comes the end of the CDR3, since the read stops 3 residues before it. V and J are TRBV7-8 and TRBJ2-2; TRBD1 agrees at 9 bases. Germline loops: CDR1 SGHVS, CDR2 FQNEAQ. The CDR3 has 18 amino acids. CDR3 DNA (partial): TGTGCCAGCAGCTTTGACAGGGGGGGGGTATCAACTAATGAAAAG. Protein product: CASSFDRGGVSTNEK. In full, the CDR3 reads CASSFDRGGVSTNEKLFF.

A note on this clone: The read finishes 3 residues shy of the CDR3 end, and the germline J gene is used to complete it. This rearrangement joins TRBV7-6 to TRBJ2-1; D perhaps matches TRBD2 (5 bases). With 0 bases removed from V and 6 bases from J, the gap between germline ends came to 12 bases. From germline, CDR1 is SGHVS and CDR2 FNYEAQ. This CDR3 spans 15 amino acids. The CDR3 protein is CASSLAGGPGNEQFF. The sequenced part of the CDR3 DNA is TGTGCCAGCAGCTTAGCGGGCGGGCCGGGCAATGAG.